This T cell receptor (beta chain) was sequenced for a study of blood T cell repertoires in COVID-19. Turning to the study itself: The samples span acute and convalescent COVID-19 from the United States, Italy and Spain.

Study processing details: Estimated nucleated cell counts came from reference gene primer amplification. Assay used: immunoSEQ multiplex PCR; TCRdb lists only in-frame clones, some missing. V and J calls and clone size are given by that table; D and trimming were obtained from the DNA. Of about 420,000 clones in the sample, roughly 89% were seen once. The junction had 6 bases not matched to a gene; V was cut back by 5 bases and J by 1 base. The CDR3 is made up of 15 amino acids. Germline V lookup: CDR1 MNHEY, CDR2 SVGAGI. Sequenced input: peripheral blood. This TCR was sampled from a man in his late teens or twenties with COVID-19, enrolled during active disease. The gene calls are TRBV6-5 and TRBJ1-1, with 8 bases identical to TRBD1. The CDR3 nucleotides read TGTGCCAGCAGTCCGCAGGGGGCGCCGAACACTGAAGCTTTCTTT. This gives the protein CASSPQGAPNTEAFF.